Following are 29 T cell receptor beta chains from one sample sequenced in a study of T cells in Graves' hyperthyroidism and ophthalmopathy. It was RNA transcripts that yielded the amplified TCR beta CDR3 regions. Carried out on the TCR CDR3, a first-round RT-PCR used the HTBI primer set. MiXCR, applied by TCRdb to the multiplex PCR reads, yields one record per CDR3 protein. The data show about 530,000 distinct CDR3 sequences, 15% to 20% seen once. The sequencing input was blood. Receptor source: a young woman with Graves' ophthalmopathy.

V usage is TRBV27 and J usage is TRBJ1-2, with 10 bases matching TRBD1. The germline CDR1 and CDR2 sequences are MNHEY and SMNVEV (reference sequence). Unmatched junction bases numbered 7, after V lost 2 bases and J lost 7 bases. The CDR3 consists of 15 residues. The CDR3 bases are TGTGCCAGCAGTTTAACGGGACAGGGGACGTCTGGCTACACCTTC. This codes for CASSLTGQGTSGYTF.

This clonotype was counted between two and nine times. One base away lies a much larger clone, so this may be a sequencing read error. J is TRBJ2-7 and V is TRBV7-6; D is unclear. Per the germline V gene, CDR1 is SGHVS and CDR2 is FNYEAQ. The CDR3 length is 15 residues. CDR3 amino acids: CASSLAQNSNYEQHF. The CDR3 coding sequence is TGTGCCAGCAGCTTAGCGCAAAACAGCAACTACGAGCAGCACTTC. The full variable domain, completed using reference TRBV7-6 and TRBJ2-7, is GAGVSQSPRYKVTKRGQDVALRCDPISGHVSLYWYRQALGQGPEFLTYFNYEAQQDKSGLPNDRFSAERPEGSISTLTIQRTEQRDSAMYRCASSLAQNSNYEQHFGPGTRLTVT.

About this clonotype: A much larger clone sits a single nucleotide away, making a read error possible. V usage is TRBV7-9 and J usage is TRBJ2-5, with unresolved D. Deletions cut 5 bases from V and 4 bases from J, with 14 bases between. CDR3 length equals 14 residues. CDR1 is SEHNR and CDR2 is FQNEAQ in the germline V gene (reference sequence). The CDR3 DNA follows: TGTGCCAGCAGCCTTGAACATGGGCGAGAGACCCAGTACTTC. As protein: CASSLEHGRETQYF.

The CDR3 loop is CSASNGQAHQPQHF. The DNA for the CDR3 is TGCAGTGCTAGTAATGGACAGGCACATCAGCCCCAGCATTTT. This chain links TRBV20-1 with TRBJ1-5, with 7 bases matching TRBD1. With 3 bases clipped from V and 5 bases from J, the junction kept 7 bases outside the gene matches. CDR3 length equals 14 residues. Germline V CDR1 and CDR2: DFQATT, SNEGSKA (reference sequence).

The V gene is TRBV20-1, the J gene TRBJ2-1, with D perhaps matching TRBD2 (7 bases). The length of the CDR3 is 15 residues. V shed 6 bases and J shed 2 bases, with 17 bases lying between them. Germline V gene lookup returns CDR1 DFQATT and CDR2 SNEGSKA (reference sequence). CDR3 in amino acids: CSAKGGGGTYNEQFF. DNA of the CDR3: TGCAGTGCCAAGGGGGGGGGGGGAACCTACAATGAGCAGTTCTTC.

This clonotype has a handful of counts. The CDR3 DNA is TGTGCCAGCAGGTACCACTTCGGACGGCTGAACACTGAAGCTTTCTTT. This encodes CASRYHFGRLNTEAFF. The chain uses TRBV7-9 and TRBJ1-1; unclear D gene. Trimming removed 6 bases at V and 0 bases at J, with 17 bases between. The CDR3 consists of 16 residues. The germline gives CDR1 SEHNR, CDR2 FQNEAQ (reference sequence). The whole variable domain, filled in from reference TRBV7-9 and TRBJ1-1, reads DTGVSQNPRHKITKRGQNVTFRCDPISEHNRLYWYRQTLGQGPEFLTYFQNEAQLEKSRLLSDRFSAERPKGSFSTLEIQRTEQGDSAMYLCASRYHFGRLNTEAFFGQGTRLTVV.

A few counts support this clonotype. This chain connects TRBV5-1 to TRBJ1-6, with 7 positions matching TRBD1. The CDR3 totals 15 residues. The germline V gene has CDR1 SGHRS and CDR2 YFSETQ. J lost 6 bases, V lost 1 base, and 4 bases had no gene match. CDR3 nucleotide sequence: TGCGCCAGCAGCTTGAACGACAGGGTTAATTCACCCCTCCACTTT. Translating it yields CASSLNDRVNSPLHF.

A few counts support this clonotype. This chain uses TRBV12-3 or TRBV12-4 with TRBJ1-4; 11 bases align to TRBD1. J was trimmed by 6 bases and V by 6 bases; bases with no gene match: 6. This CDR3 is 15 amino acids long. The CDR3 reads CASRGPGQGDEKLFF. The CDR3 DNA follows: TGTGCCAGCAGAGGTCCGGGACAGGGGGATGAAAAACTGTTTTTT.

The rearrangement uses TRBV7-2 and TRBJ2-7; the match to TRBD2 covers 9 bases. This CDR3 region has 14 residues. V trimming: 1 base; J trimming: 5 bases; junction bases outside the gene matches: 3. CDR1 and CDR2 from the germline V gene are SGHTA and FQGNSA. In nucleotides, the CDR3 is TGTGCCAGCAGCTTAGAGGTAGCGGGAGACGAGCAGTACTTC. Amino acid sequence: CASSLEVAGDEQYF.

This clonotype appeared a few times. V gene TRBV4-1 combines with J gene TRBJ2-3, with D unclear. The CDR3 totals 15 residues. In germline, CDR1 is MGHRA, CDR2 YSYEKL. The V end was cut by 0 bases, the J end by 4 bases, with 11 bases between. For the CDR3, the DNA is TGCGCCAGCAGCCAAGATTTCCCCCGGGCAGATACGCAGTATTTT. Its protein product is CASSQDFPRADTQYF.

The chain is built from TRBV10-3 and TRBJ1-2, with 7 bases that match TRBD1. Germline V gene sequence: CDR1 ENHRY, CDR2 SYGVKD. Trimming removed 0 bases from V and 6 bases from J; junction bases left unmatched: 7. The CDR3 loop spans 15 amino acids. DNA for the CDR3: TGTGCCATCAGTGAGTCGGAGGCAGGGGGGCATGGCTACACCTTC. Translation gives CAISESEAGGHGYTF.

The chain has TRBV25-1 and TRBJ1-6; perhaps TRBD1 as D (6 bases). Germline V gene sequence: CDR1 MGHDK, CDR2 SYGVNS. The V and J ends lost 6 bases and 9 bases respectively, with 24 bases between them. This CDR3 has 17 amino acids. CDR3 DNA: TGTGCCAGCAGGGATTCAGGGGATGCTGTAGGAAGTTCACCCCTCCACTTT. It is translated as CASRDSGDAVGSSPLHF.

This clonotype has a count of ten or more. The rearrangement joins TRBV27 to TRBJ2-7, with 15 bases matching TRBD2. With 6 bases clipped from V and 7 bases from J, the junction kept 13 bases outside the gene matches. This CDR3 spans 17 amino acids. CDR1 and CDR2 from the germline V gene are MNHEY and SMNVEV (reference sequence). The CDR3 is CASSSTEGLAGGKEQYF. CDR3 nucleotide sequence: TGTGCCAGCAGCTCAACTGAGGGACTAGCGGGAGGAAAAGAGCAGTACTTC.

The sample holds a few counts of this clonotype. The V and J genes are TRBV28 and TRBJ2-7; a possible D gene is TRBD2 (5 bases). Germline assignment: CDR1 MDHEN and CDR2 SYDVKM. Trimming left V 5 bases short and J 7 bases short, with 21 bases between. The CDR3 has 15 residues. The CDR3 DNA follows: TGTGCCAGCAGTCCTAGTCCGGTGGAGTCGGGGGAGCAGTACTTC. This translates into CASSPSPVESGEQYF.

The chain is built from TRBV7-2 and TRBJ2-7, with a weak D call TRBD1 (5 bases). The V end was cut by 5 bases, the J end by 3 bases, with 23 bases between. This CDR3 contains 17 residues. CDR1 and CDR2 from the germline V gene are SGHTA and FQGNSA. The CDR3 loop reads CASSPYHRPQTIYEQYF. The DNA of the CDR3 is TGTGCCAGCAGCCCGTACCACAGGCCACAAACAATCTACGAGCAGTACTTC.

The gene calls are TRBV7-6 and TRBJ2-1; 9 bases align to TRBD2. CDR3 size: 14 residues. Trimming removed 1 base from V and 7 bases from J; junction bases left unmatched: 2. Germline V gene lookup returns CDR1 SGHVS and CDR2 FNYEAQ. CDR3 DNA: TGTGCCAGCAGCTTAGTAGCGGGAGCGAATGAGCAGTTCTTC. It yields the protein CASSLVAGANEQFF.

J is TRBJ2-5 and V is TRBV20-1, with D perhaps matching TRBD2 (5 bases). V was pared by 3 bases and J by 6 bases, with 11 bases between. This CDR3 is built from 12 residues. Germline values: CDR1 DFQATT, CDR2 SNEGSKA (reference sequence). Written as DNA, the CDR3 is TGCAGTGCTAGGGCTCCCGGGAAGACCCAGTACTTC. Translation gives CSARAPGKTQYF.

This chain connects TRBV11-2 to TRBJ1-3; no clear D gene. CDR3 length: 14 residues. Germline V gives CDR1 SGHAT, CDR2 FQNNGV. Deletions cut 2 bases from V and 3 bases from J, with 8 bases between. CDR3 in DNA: TGTGCCAGCAGCTTATTGCCATTTGGAAACACCATATATTTT. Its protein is CASSLLPFGNTIYF.

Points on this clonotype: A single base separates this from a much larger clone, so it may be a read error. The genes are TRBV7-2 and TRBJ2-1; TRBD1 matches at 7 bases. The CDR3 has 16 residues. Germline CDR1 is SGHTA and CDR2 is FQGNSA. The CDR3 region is CASSFTQGSSYNKQFF. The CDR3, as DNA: TGTGCCAGCAGCTTCACACAGGGGAGCTCCTACAATAAGCAGTTCTTC.

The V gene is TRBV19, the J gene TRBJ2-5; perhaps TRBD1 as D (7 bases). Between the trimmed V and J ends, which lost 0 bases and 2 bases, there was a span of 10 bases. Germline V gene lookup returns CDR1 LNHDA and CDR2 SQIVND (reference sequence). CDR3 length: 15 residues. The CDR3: CASSIDAGQQETQYF. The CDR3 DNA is TGTGCCAGTAGTATAGATGCGGGACAGCAAGAGACCCAGTACTTC.

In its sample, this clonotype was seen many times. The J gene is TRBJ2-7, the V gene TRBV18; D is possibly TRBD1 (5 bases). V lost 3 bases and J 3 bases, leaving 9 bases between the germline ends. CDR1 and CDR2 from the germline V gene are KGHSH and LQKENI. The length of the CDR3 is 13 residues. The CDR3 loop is CASSPGPGYEQYF. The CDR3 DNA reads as TGTGCCAGCTCACCGGGGCCCGGCTACGAGCAGTACTTC.

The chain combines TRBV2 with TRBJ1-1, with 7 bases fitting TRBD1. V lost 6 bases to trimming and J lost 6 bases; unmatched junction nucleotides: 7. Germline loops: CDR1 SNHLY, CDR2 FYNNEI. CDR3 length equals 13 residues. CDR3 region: CASRETGFPEAFF. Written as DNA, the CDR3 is TGTGCCAGCAGGGAGACAGGGTTTCCTGAAGCTTTCTTT.

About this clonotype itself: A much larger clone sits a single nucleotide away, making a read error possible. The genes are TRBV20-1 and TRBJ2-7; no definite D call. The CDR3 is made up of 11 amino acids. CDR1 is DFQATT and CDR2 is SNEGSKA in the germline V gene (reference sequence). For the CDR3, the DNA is TGCAGTGCTAGAGATTCAAAGGAGCGGTACTTC. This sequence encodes CSARDSKERYF.

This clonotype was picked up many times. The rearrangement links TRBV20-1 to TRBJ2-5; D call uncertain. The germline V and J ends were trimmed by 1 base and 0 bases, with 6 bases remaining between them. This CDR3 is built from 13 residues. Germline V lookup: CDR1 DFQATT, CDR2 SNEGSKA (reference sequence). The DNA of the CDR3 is TGCAGTGCTAGAGTGGCACACCAAGAGACCCAGTACTTC. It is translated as CSARVAHQETQYF.

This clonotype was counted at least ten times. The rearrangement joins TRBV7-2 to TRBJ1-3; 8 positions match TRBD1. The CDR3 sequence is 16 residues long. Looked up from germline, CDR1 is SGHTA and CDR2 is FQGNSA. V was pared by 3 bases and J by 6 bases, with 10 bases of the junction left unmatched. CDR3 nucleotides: TGTGCCAGCAGCTTCGGGACAGGCCAGCCGGCAAACACCATATATTTT. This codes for CASSFGTGQPANTIYF.

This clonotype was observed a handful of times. CDR3: CASSQSGGVGSYNSPLHF. CDR3 sequence (DNA): TGTGCCAGTAGCCAATCAGGGGGCGTCGGGTCCTATAATTCACCCCTCCACTTT. This rearrangement joins TRBV19 to TRBJ1-6; TRBD1 matches 8 bases. J gave up 1 base and V 6 bases, and 11 bases lay outside the gene matches. From germline, CDR1 is LNHDA and CDR2 SQIVND (reference sequence). The CDR3 has 18 amino acids.

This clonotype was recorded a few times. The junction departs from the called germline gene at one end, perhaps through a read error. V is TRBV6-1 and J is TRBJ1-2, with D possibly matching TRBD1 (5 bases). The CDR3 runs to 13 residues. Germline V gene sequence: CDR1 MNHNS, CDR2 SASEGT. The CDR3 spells CTSSTPLRGGYTF. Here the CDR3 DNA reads TGTACCAGCAGTACCCCATTGAGGGGAGGCTACACCTTC.

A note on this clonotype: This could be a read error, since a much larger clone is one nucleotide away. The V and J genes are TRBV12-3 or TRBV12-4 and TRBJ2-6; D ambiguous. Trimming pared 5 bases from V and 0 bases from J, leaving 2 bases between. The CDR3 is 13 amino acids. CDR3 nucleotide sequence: TGTGCCAGCAGTCACTCTGGGGCCAACGTCCTGACTTTC. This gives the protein CASSHSGANVLTF.

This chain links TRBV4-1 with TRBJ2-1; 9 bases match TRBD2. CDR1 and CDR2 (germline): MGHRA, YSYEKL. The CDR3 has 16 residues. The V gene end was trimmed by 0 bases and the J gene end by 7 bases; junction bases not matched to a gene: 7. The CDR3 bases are TGCGCCAGCAGCCAAGATTTTAGCGGGGGTCCTAATGAGCAGTTCTTC. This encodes CASSQDFSGGPNEQFF.